A selection of T cell receptor beta chains follows, all from one sample in a study of T cells in Graves' hyperthyroidism and ophthalmopathy. TCRdb reprocessed the multiplex PCR reads via MiXCR and lists one record per CDR3 protein. The data show over 350,000 distinct CDR3 sequences, with approximately 14% seen just once and about 13% held by the top ten. The sequenced material came from blood. All receptors come from a man between 18 and 35 years old with Graves' ophthalmopathy. Each CDR3 is given with its conserved first and last residue. D genes are given only for firm matches. Clone size is given for some rows only: seen once, a few or many times, or a class if the clone is expanded.

cdr3_nt	cdr3_aa	clone_size	v_call	d_call	j_call
TGTGCCAGCAGCCAAGTCGTGGCGGGGGTCACCTACAATGAGCAGTTCTTC	CASSQVVAGVTYNEQFF	.	TRBV4-2	TRBD2	TRBJ2-1
TGTGCCAGCAGCTTGTCCGAGAGGGGGCTCCAAGAGACCCAGTACTTC	CASSLSERGLQETQYF	many	TRBV5-5	TRBD1	TRBJ2-5
TGCGGTGCTAGAGAGCTGGGGGGGGGTAGCAATCAGCCCCAGCATTTT	CGARELGGGSNQPQHF	few	TRBV20-1	.	TRBJ1-5
TGTGCCAGCAGCGTTTTCGCCAGGGTGAACACTGAAGCTTTCTTT	CASSVFARVNTEAFF	many	TRBV11-2	.	TRBJ1-1
TGTGCCAGTAGACTACAGGGGGCGCCGATTGTCTGGCCAAACCGTAACTATGGCTACACCTTC	CASRLQGAPIVWPNRNYGYTF	many	TRBV19	TRBD1	TRBJ1-2
TGTGCCAGCCAGGGGGTGCTAGCCAAAAACATTCAGTACTTC	CASQGVLAKNIQYF	many	TRBV12-3/TRBV12-4	TRBD1	TRBJ2-4
TGTGCCAGCAGTTACGCGGGTAACTATGGCTACACCTTC	CASSYAGNYGYTF	many	TRBV6-5	.	TRBJ1-2
TGTGCCAGCTCACCCGGGACAGGGATCCAAGAGACCCAGTACTTC	CASSPGTGIQETQYF	few	TRBV18	TRBD1	TRBJ2-5
TGCGCCAGCAGCACCGGGGGAGCGAGTCTCGCAGATACGCAGTATTTT	CASSTGGASLADTQYF	many	TRBV4-1	.	TRBJ2-3
TGTGCCAGCAGCTTGGAGTGGGCCTCAGATACGCAGTATTTT	CASSLEWASDTQYF	.	TRBV11-3	.	TRBJ2-3
TGCGCCAGCAGCCAAGATTGGGCGGGACAGGAGGGGAACTATGGCTACACCTTC	CASSQDWAGQEGNYGYTF	many	TRBV4-1	TRBD1	TRBJ1-2
TGTGCTAGTGGGCATAGCACAGATACGCAGCATTTT	CASGHSTDTQHF	few	TRBV12-5	.	TRBJ1-5
TGTGCCAGCAGCTTGGGACAGCACCACACCGGGGAGCTGTTTTTT	CASSLGQHHTGELFF	few	TRBV11-3	TRBD1	TRBJ2-2
TGTGCCAGCAGTGCCGAGCAGGGGGCGGGAGACATTCAGTACTTC	CASSAEQGAGDIQYF	few	TRBV27	.	TRBJ2-4
TGTGCCAGCAGCCCTAGGAGCAATCAGCCCCAGCATTTT	CASSPRSNQPQHF	many	TRBV7-2	.	TRBJ1-5
TGTGCCAGCAGCCTCTTCAGTAATCAGCCCCAGCATTTT	CASSLFSNQPQHF	many	TRBV3-1	.	TRBJ1-5
TGTGCCAGCAGTCTCTTAACTGGATCCTACGAGCAGTACTTC	CASSLLTGSYEQYF	many	TRBV6-1	.	TRBJ2-7
TGTGCCAGCAGCACCTCTACCCAGGTTTCAAAGGGCCCCACCGGGGAGCTGTTTTTT	CASSTSTQVSKGPTGELFF	.	TRBV5-4	.	TRBJ2-2
TGTGCCAGTAATGGGGGACTAGCGGGGGCGGGAAATGAGCAGTTCTTC	CASNGGLAGAGNEQFF	.	TRBV19	TRBD2	TRBJ2-1
TGCGCCAGCAGCCAATTCGACCGGACAGCCTTATCCTACAATGAGCAGTTCTTC	CASSQFDRTALSYNEQFF	many	TRBV4-1	.	TRBJ2-1
TGCGCCAGCAGCCAACCGGGACTAGAGACTTACGAGCAGTACTTC	CASSQPGLETYEQYF	many	TRBV4-1	TRBD2	TRBJ2-7
TGTGCCAGCAGTCGGGCCGTCCCCGATCAGCCCCAGCATTTT	CASSRAVPDQPQHF	many	TRBV2	.	TRBJ1-5
TGTGCCAGCAGCACTCAGGGGGCGAGTGGAAACACCATATATTTT	CASSTQGASGNTIYF	.	TRBV9	TRBD1	TRBJ1-3
TGCGCCAGCAGCGACACTTCGGGGGCCACAGATACGCAGTATTTT	CASSDTSGATDTQYF	many	TRBV5-1	.	TRBJ2-3
TGTGCCAGCAGCTCTCGCCTCGGTGAAGCTTTCTTT	CASSSRLGEAFF	.	TRBV7-9	.	TRBJ1-1
TGTGCCAGCTCACAACAGGGGGCCGATAATGAAAAACTGTTTTTT	CASSQQGADNEKLFF	many	TRBV18	TRBD1	TRBJ1-4
TGTGCCAGCAGCTTAGAGTCGGACTCTGGAAACACCATATATTTT	CASSLESDSGNTIYF	many	TRBV11-1	.	TRBJ1-3
TGCAGTGCTAACACCGGGACTGGGGCCTCCTACGAGCAGTACTTC	CSANTGTGASYEQYF	many	TRBV20-1	.	TRBJ2-7
TGTGCCAGCAGCCAAGATCGCGGCAGGCGGGTCGAAAAACTGTTTTTT	CASSQDRGRRVEKLFF	many	TRBV4-2	.	TRBJ1-4
TGTGCCAGCAGTATAACAGACAATGAGCAGTTCTTC	CASSITDNEQFF	.	TRBV25-1	.	TRBJ2-1
TGTGCCAGCAGTCCCCCACTTTTGGCTGGGTTTAGCAATCAGCCCCAGCATTTT	CASSPPLLAGFSNQPQHF	many	TRBV28	.	TRBJ1-5
TGTGCCAGCAGCTCCCGGGGCCTTTCGCAGGGTGGCTACGAGCAGTACTTC	CASSSRGLSQGGYEQYF	few	TRBV5-4	.	TRBJ2-7
TGTGCCAGCAGCTCGGACAGGAATTTGGCCACTGAAGCTTTCTTT	CASSSDRNLATEAFF	many	TRBV11-3	TRBD1	TRBJ1-1
TGTGCCAGCAGCCAACTAGCTAACACTGAAGCTTTCTTT	CASSQLANTEAFF	many	TRBV3-1	.	TRBJ1-1
TGTGCCAGCAGTTCTCTAGCGGAGAGCTCCTACAATGAGCAGTTCTTC	CASSSLAESSYNEQFF	few	TRBV27	TRBD2	TRBJ2-1
TGTGCCAGCAGCTTAGTTCTAGACAGTAACACTGAAGCTTTCTTT	CASSLVLDSNTEAFF	.	TRBV7-9	.	TRBJ1-1
TGTGCCAGCTCCCCCATCCGCCCCGGGACTGAAGCTTTCTTT	CASSPIRPGTEAFF	many	TRBV18	.	TRBJ1-1
TGTGCCAGCAGCTCCCGGACAGGGGCCTTTATCTATGGCTACACCTTC	CASSSRTGAFIYGYTF	few	TRBV7-2	TRBD1	TRBJ1-2
TGTGCCACCAGCAGAACTAGTAGCACTGAAGCTTTCTTT	CATSRTSSTEAFF	.	TRBV15	.	TRBJ1-1
TGTGCCAGTAGTATGTACACAGGTCTAGGCACAGATACGCAGTATTTT	CASSMYTGLGTDTQYF	many	TRBV19	.	TRBJ2-3
TGTGCCAGCAAGGGGCCGGGGCCCAACGAGCAGTACTTC	CASKGPGPNEQYF	many	TRBV2	.	TRBJ2-7
TGTGCCAGCAGCCTGATGGGGGTTGACGAGCAGTACTTC	CASSLMGVDEQYF	few	TRBV12-3/TRBV12-4	.	TRBJ2-7
TGTGCCAGCAGTTCCCCCGGGACAGGGTGGTATGGCTACACCTTC	CASSSPGTGWYGYTF	once	TRBV12-3/TRBV12-4	TRBD1	TRBJ1-2
TGTGCCAGCAGCTTAGGCCTAGTAGGGGCAGTAGATACGCAGTATTTT	CASSLGLVGAVDTQYF	many	TRBV11-2	.	TRBJ2-3
TGTGCCAGTAGTATATCGGCTAGCGGAGCTGTTTACGAGCAGTACTTC	CASSISASGAVYEQYF	.	TRBV19	TRBD2	TRBJ2-7
TGTGCCAGCAGCGTAGTTGGAGGAAAACTGTTTTTT	CASSVVGGKLFF	.	TRBV9	.	TRBJ1-4
TGTGCCAGCAGTTACTCGAGGGAGAGCTCCTACGAGCAGTACTTC	CASSYSRESSYEQYF	few	TRBV6-8	.	TRBJ2-7
TGTGCCAGCAGCTTAGGACCCGGGACAGGCTACGAGCAGTACTTC	CASSLGPGTGYEQYF	many	TRBV11-2	TRBD1	TRBJ2-7
TGTGCCGGACCACAGGGGGCGGCAATGGATGAGCAGTACTTC	CAGPQGAAMDEQYF	.	TRBV14	TRBD1	TRBJ2-7
TGTGCCAGCAGCGTACAGGGAACCCACTACAATGAGCAGTTCTTC	CASSVQGTHYNEQFF	few	TRBV7-9	.	TRBJ2-1
TGTGCCAGCAGGGGTCAGGGTGAGGCCGGGGCCAAACGGGACATTCAGTACTTC	CASRGQGEAGAKRDIQYF	.	TRBV6-1	.	TRBJ2-4
TGTGCCAGCAGTGCGCCTAGCTCCGACGAGCAGTACTTC	CASSAPSSDEQYF	many	TRBV2	.	TRBJ2-7
TGTGCCTGGAGTGCCATCTCGAGCTACACCTTC	CAWSAISSYTF	many	TRBV30	.	TRBJ1-2
TGCAGTGCTACTCATAGCGGGGGGAATTTGTTGGGTGAGCAGTTCTTC	CSATHSGGNLLGEQFF	many	TRBV20-1	TRBD2	TRBJ2-1
TGTGCCAGCAGCGCAACCCAGCGGGGGAGCACAGATACGCAGTATTTT	CASSATQRGSTDTQYF	few	TRBV7-9	TRBD2	TRBJ2-3
TGTGCCAGCAGTGAATCCGTCCAGCCCCAGCATTTT	CASSESVQPQHF	many	TRBV2	.	TRBJ1-5